The present T cell receptor (beta chain) was sequenced within a study of shared clonotypes between healthy human individuals. Overall study: There were three CD4 naive, three CD4 memory, two CD8 naive and one CD8 memory plates per donor.

Study-wide results and limits: Sorted-subset sequencing was shown by rarefaction to be incomplete despite large depth. Non-shared clonotypes showed lower generation probabilities than clonotypes common to all four donors.

Naive CD8 cells comprised CD45RO-negative, CCR7-positively selected cells, excluding terminally differentiated effector memory CD45RA+ cells. The ends were cut back, 7 bases at V and 6 bases at J, with 18 bases in the middle. Germline assignment: CDR1 LNHDA and CDR2 SQIVND (reference sequence). The CDR3 totals 15 residues. Running of the assay took place at deep level. The table came from immunoSEQ multiplex PCR; TCRdb's copy has only in-frame clones and leaves some out. The table lists 550,000 to 750,000 clones, under 95% of them singletons. As to this clone: Its antigen is not known.

This rearrangement joins TRBV19 to TRBJ2-2; D is uncertain. The source is a man in his thirties or forties in good health. Sequencing used naive CD8+ T cells sorted from blood. The CDR3: CASNVAATTPGELFF. As DNA, the CDR3 is TGTGCCAGTAATGTCGCAGCCACCACCCCCGGGGAGCTGTTTTTT.